This entry is about one T cell receptor beta chain. Its antigen is undetermined. The authors extracted RNA and reverse transcribed it into cDNA as the sequencing template. Using immunoSEQ multiplex PCR, the repertoire was profiled, and TCRdb retains in-frame clones only, with some absent. Of 90,000 to 120,000 clones listed, 45% to 60% are singletons. This sample is drawn from a study of CD8+ T cells in alopecia areata. Findings of the study overall: Clonality exceeded that of normal scalp in lesional scalp, most notably in alopecia totalis/universalis.

The TCR originated in a human donor with alopecia areata. Sequencing input: NKG2D-low CD8+ T cells sorted from blood.

The CDR3 region has the DNA TGTGCCAGCAGTTGGACAGGACCCTACGAGCAGTACTTC. Protein sequence: CASSWTGPYEQYF. The rearrangement links TRBV27 to TRBJ2-7, with 7 nucleotides matching TRBD1. V lost 4 bases and J lost 2; bases outside the gene matches: 2. This CDR3 spans 13 amino acids. Germline CDR1 is MNHEY and CDR2 is SMNVEV (reference sequence).